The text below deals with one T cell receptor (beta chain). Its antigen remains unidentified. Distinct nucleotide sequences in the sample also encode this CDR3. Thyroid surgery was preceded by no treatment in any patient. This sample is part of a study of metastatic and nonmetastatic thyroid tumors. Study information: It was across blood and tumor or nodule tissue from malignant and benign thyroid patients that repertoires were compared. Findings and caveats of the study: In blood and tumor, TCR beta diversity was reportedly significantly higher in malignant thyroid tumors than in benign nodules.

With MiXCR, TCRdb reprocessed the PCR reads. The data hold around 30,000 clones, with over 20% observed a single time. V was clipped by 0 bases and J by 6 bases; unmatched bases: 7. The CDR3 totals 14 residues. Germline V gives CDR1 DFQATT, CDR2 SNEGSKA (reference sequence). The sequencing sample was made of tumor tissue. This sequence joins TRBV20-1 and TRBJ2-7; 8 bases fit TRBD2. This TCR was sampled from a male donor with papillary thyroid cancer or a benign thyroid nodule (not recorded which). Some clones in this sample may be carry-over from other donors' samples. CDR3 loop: CSAREPAGVVEQYF. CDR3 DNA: TGCAGTGCTAGAGAGCCAGCGGGAGTGGTCGAGCAGTACTTC.